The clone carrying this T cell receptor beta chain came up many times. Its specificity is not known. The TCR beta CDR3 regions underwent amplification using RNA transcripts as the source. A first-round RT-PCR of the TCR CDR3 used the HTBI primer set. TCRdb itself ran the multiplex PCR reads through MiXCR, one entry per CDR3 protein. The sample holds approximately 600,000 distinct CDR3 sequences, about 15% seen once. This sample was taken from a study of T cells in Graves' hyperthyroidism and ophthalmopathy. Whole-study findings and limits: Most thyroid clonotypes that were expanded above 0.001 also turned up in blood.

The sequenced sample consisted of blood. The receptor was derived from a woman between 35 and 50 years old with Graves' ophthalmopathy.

CDR3 sequence: CASSYSGGGLQYEQYF. DNA of the CDR3: TGTGCCAGCAGTTACTCTGGGGGAGGCCTTCAGTACGAGCAGTACTTC. The rearrangement links TRBV6-5 to TRBJ2-7; tentatively, D is TRBD2 (6 bases). V lost 0 bases and J 4 bases, leaving 16 bases between the germline ends. CDR3 length equals 16 residues. CDR1 and CDR2 from the germline V gene are MNHEY and SVGAGI.